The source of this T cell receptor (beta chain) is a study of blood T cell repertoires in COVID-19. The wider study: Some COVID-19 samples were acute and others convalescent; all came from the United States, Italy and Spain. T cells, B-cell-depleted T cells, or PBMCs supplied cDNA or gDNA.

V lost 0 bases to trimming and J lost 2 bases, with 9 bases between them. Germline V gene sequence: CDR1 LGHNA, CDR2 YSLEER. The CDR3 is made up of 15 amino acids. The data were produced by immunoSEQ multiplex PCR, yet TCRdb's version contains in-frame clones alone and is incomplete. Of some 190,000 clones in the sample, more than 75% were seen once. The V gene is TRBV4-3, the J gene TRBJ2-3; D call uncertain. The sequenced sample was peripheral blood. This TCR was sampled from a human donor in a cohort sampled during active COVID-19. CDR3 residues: CASSQDARYTDTQYF. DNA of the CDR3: TGCGCCAGCAGCCAAGATGCGAGGTACACAGATACGCAGTATTTT.